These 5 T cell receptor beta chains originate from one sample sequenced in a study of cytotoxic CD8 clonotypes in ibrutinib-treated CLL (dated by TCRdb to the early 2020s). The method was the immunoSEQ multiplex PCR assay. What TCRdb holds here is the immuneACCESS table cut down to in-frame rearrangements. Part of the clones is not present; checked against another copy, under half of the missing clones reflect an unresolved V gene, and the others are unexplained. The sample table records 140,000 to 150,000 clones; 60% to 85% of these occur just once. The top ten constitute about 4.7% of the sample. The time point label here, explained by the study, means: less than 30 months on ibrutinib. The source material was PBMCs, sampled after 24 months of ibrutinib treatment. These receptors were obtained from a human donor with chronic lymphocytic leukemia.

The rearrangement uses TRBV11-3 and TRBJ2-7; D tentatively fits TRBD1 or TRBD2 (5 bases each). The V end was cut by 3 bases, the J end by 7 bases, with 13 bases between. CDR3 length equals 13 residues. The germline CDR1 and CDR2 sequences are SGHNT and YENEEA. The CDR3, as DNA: TGTGCCAGCAGCTTCGGGACGGCCGGGGAGCAGTACTTC. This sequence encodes CASSFGTAGEQYF.

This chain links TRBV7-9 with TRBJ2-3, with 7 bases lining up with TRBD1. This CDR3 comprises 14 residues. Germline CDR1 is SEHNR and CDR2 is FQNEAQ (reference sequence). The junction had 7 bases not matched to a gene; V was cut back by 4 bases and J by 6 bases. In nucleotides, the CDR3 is TGTGCCAGCAGCTACCAGGGGGTGATGGATACGCAGTATTTT. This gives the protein CASSYQGVMDTQYF.

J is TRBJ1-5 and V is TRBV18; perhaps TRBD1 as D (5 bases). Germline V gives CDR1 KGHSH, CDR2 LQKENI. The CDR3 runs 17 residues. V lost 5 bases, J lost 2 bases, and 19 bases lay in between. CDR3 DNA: TGTGCCAGCTCAATTCGGGCCCCTTCGGGGGGCAATCAGCCCCAGCATTTT. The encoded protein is CASSIRAPSGGNQPQHF. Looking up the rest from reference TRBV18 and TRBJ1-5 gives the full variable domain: NAGVMQNPRHLVRRRGQEARLRCSPMKGHSHVYWYRQLPEEGLKFMVYLQKENIIDESGMPKERFSAEFPKEGPSILRIQQVVRGDSAAYFCASSIRAPSGGNQPQHFGDGTRLSIL.

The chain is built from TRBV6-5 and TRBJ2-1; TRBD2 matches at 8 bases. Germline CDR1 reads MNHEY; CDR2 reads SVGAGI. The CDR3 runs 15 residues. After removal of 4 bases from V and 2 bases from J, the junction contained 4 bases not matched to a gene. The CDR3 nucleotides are TGTGCCAGCAGTTGGGAGACTAGCGCCTACAATGAGCAGTTCTTC. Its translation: CASSWETSAYNEQFF.

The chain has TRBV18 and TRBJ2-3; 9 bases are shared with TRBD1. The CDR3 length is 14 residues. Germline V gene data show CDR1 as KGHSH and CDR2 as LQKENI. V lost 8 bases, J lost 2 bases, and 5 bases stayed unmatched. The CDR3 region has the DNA TGTGCCAGCCGGGGACAGGGCCTCACAGATACGCAGTATTTT. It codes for CASRGQGLTDTQYF.